This entry lists 23 T cell receptor beta chains sequenced from one sample in a study of cytomegalovirus exposure and HLA in healthy donors. The data were produced by immunoSEQ multiplex PCR, yet TCRdb's version contains in-frame clones alone and is incomplete. The table records 98,000 or so clones, more than 90% of them present only once. Input material: PBMCs. These TCRs come from a woman between 18 and 29 years old in good health and CMV-seronegative.

The V call is TRBV6-6, the J call TRBJ2-5, with a weak D call TRBD2 (5 bases). Germline CDR1 is MNHNY and CDR2 is SVGAGI (reference sequence). The CDR3 is 13 amino acids. Trimming removed 5 bases at V and 1 base at J, with 8 bases between. CDR3 DNA: TGTGCCAGCAGTAGAGGGTTCCAAGAGACCCAGTACTTC. It encodes CASSRGFQETQYF.

The chain couples TRBV4-1 to TRBJ1-2; D may be TRBD1 (6 bases). This CDR3 contains 16 residues. The V end was cut by 0 bases, the J end by 6 bases, with 17 bases between. Germline CDR1 is MGHRA and CDR2 is YSYEKL. The CDR3 loop is CASSQDRGLLGNGYTF. For the CDR3, the DNA is TGCGCCAGCAGCCAAGACAGGGGTCTCCTAGGGAATGGCTACACCTTC.

The rearrangement joins TRBV5-1 to TRBJ2-7; 10 bases are shared with TRBD1. V shed 4 bases and J 5 bases; nucleotides not matched to a gene: 6. The length of the CDR3 is 14 residues. Germline CDR1 and CDR2: SGHRS and YFSETQ. CDR3 region: CASSRDRGGHEQYF. CDR3 coding DNA: TGCGCCAGCAGCCGGGACAGGGGTGGGCACGAGCAGTACTTC.

The genes are TRBV4-1 and TRBJ1-5; D perhaps matches TRBD1 (5 bases). This CDR3 is built from 16 residues. Between the trimmed V and J ends, which lost 5 bases and 1 base, there was a span of 15 bases. Germline assignment: CDR1 MGHRA and CDR2 YSYEKL. This CDR3 reads CASSGGLGRSNQPQHF. CDR3 nucleotides: TGCGCCAGCAGCGGAGGGTTGGGACGGAGCAATCAGCCCCAGCATTTT.

This CDR3 is CASKRGGAPYEQYF. CDR3 coding DNA: TGTGCCAGCAAGCGAGGGGGTGCACCCTACGAGCAGTACTTC. This rearrangement joins TRBV2 to TRBJ2-7, with D perhaps TRBD1 (6 bases). CDR3 size: 14 residues. V was clipped by 7 bases and J by 2 bases, with 15 bases between them. The germline CDR1 and CDR2 sequences are SNHLY and FYNNEI.

This chain connects TRBV6-5 to TRBJ2-7, with 10 bases matching TRBD2. The germline CDR1 and CDR2 sequences are MNHEY and SVGAGI. J gave up 2 bases and V 6 bases, and 4 bases lay outside the gene matches. The CDR3 is made up of 14 amino acids. The CDR3 nucleotides read TGTGCCAGCAGATCGAGCGGGGGGGCCTACGAGCAGTACTTC. This encodes CASRSSGGAYEQYF.

The genes are TRBV15 and TRBJ1-5; TRBD1 might be the D (5 bases). Deletions cut 0 bases from V and 0 bases from J, with 9 bases between. The CDR3 loop spans 16 amino acids. Germline V gene data show CDR1 as LNHNV and CDR2 as YYDKDF (reference sequence). The CDR3, as DNA: TGTGCCACCAGCAGAGACAGGGTGTATAGCAATCAGCCCCAGCATTTT. It yields the protein CATSRDRVYSNQPQHF. Full variable domain (remainder filled in from reference TRBV15 and TRBJ1-5): DAMVIQNPRYQVTQFGKPVTLSCSQTLNHNVMYWYQQKSSQAPKLLFHYYDKDFNNEADTPDNFQSRRPNTSFCFLDIRSPGLGDTAMYLCATSRDRVYSNQPQHFGDGTRLSIL.

The J gene is TRBJ1-2, the V gene TRBV10-3, with a tentative D call TRBD1 (5 bases). Trimming stripped 2 bases from V and 7 bases from J, with 8 bases between. The CDR3 is 12 amino acids. Per germline, CDR1 ENHRY and CDR2 SYGVKD. The CDR3 DNA reads TGTGCCATCAGTGAGGGGAGGGGTGGCTACACCTTC. Encoded protein: CAISEGRGGYTF.

This rearrangement joins TRBV7-6 to TRBJ1-1, with no clear D. Germline V gene lookup returns CDR1 SGHVS and CDR2 FNYEAQ. V was pared by 5 bases and J by 6 bases, with 13 bases between. The CDR3 is made up of 13 amino acids. Here the CDR3 DNA reads TGTGCCAGCAGCCGGGGTGGATCCGCTGAAGCTTTCTTT. Protein product: CASSRGGSAEAFF.

The V gene is TRBV7-2, the J gene TRBJ1-3; D gene unclear. The CDR3 is made up of 17 amino acids. The V end lost 5 bases, the J end lost 3 bases, and 20 bases lay between the germline ends. CDR1 is SGHTA, CDR2 FQGNSA, per germline. CDR3 in amino acids: CASSPDEASIFGNTIYF. DNA for the CDR3: TGTGCCAGCAGCCCAGACGAGGCCTCGATATTTGGAAACACCATATATTTT.

This rearrangement joins TRBV19 to TRBJ2-3, with 7 bases identical to TRBD1. The length of the CDR3 is 17 residues. The junction had 10 bases not matched to a gene; V was cut back by 4 bases and J by 0 bases. Germline V gives CDR1 LNHDA, CDR2 SQIVND (reference sequence). CDR3 coding DNA: TGTGCCAGTAGTACCCGCGGACAGGCGAGAAGCACAGATACGCAGTATTTT. Protein: CASSTRGQARSTDTQYF.

V is TRBV28 and J is TRBJ2-7; D perhaps matches TRBD2 (7 bases). V gave up 7 bases and J gave up 7 bases, with 17 bases separating them. Germline V gene lookup returns CDR1 MDHEN and CDR2 SYDVKM. The CDR3 has 13 amino acids. This CDR3 reads CASTLGGGREQYF. DNA for the CDR3: TGTGCCAGCACCCTAGGGGGGGGGCGAGAGCAGTACTTC.

The genes are TRBV28 and TRBJ2-7; maybe TRBD1 (6 bases). Germline V gene lookup returns CDR1 MDHEN and CDR2 SYDVKM. This CDR3 has 17 amino acids. V was trimmed by 3 bases and J by 2 bases, leaving 20 bases between them. CDR3 region: CASSFWGQPKLTYEQYF. CDR3 bases: TGTGCCAGCAGTTTTTGGGGGCAGCCCAAGCTCACCTACGAGCAGTACTTC.

The chain carries TRBV5-8 and TRBJ1-5; D uncertain. The CDR3 runs 16 residues. Deletions cut 0 bases from V and 3 bases from J, with 13 bases between. Germline V lookup: CDR1 SGHTS, CDR2 YDEGEE. CDR3 DNA sequence: TGTGCCAGCAGCTTGGCGGTGGGCTCCGCCAATCAGCCCCAGCATTTT. Amino acid sequence: CASSLAVGSANQPQHF.

J is TRBJ1-2 and V is TRBV28; a possible D gene is TRBD1 (6 bases). CDR1 is MDHEN, CDR2 SYDVKM, per germline. V was shortened by 3 bases and J by 7 bases, with 12 bases between the two germline ends. CDR3 length: 13 residues. The DNA of the CDR3 is TGTGCCAGCAGTTTTCAGGGGCGGCGTGGCTACACCTTC. This encodes CASSFQGRRGYTF.

This chain connects TRBV6-5 to TRBJ1-6; a weak D match, TRBD1 (6 bases). The CDR3 has 15 residues. CDR1 is MNHEY, CDR2 SVGAGI, per germline. The germline V and J ends were trimmed by 5 bases and 7 bases, with 15 bases remaining between them. This CDR3 is CASSRLTGSNSPLHF. CDR3 nucleotides: TGTGCCAGCAGTAGACTGACAGGCTCGAATTCACCCCTCCACTTT.

CDR3 bases: TGTGCCAGCAGCTCAAGCAGGCGCCCTCTCTATGGCTACACCTTC. Amino acids: CASSSSRRPLYGYTF. V and J are TRBV11-2 and TRBJ1-2, with no clear D. Germline V gene sequence: CDR1 SGHAT, CDR2 FQNNGV. The length of the CDR3 is 15 residues. With 4 bases removed from V and 4 bases from J, the gap between germline ends came to 16 bases.

This clone was detected once. The chain recombines TRBV28 with TRBJ2-1; D is possibly TRBD1 (6 bases). The CDR3 has 16 amino acids. V gave up 5 bases and J gave up 0 bases, with 14 bases separating them. Germline CDR1 MDHEN, CDR2 SYDVKM. CDR3 region: CASSVEQGYSYNEQFF. The CDR3 nucleotides are TGTGCCAGCAGTGTGGAACAGGGCTACTCCTACAATGAGCAGTTCTTC.

The chain couples TRBV9 to TRBJ2-1; 10 bases agree with TRBD2. The CDR3 length is 15 residues. V shed 7 bases and J 6 bases; nucleotides not matched to a gene: 10. Germline lookup yields CDR1 SGDLS and CDR2 YYNGEE. This CDR3 reads CASGESGGEPNEQFF. CDR3 DNA: TGTGCCAGCGGCGAGAGCGGGGGGGAACCCAATGAGCAGTTCTTC.

The chain recombines TRBV5-1 with TRBJ1-2, with 7 bases lining up with TRBD1. This CDR3 is 15 amino acids long. Germline CDR1 SGHRS, CDR2 YFSETQ. The junction had 7 bases not matched to a gene; V was cut back by 3 bases and J by 2 bases. The CDR3 DNA reads TGCGCCAGCAGCTCGATACCGGGACAGAACTATGGCTACACCTTC. Its translation is CASSSIPGQNYGYTF.

J is TRBJ1-2 and V is TRBV5-6, with D possibly being TRBD1 (6 bases). The CDR3 loop spans 13 amino acids. V was trimmed by 4 bases and J by 4 bases, leaving 11 bases between them. The V gene's germline CDR1 is SGHDT and CDR2 YYEEEE. CDR3 residues: CASSPGTTYGYTF. The DNA for the CDR3 is TGTGCCAGCAGCCCCGGGACAACCTATGGCTACACCTTC.

This chain links TRBV2 with TRBJ2-2, with TRBD2 as a possible D gene (6 bases). Trimming removed 6 bases at V and 0 bases at J, with 11 bases between. The CDR3 spans 15 residues. Germline assignment: CDR1 SNHLY and CDR2 FYNNEI. In nucleotides, the CDR3 is TGTGCCAGCAGGTTTTCGGGGGCGAACACCGGGGAGCTGTTTTTT. This translates into CASRFSGANTGELFF.

The chain combines TRBV7-9 with TRBJ2-1; D may be TRBD2 (5 bases). V shed 8 bases and J shed 8 bases, with 22 bases lying between them. From germline, CDR1 is SEHNR and CDR2 FQNEAQ (reference sequence). CDR3 length equals 15 residues. In nucleotides, the CDR3 is TGTGCCAGCCAAGAAGAGGCGGCGGGCCTCGATGAGCAGTTCTTC. Its protein is CASQEEAAGLDEQFF.